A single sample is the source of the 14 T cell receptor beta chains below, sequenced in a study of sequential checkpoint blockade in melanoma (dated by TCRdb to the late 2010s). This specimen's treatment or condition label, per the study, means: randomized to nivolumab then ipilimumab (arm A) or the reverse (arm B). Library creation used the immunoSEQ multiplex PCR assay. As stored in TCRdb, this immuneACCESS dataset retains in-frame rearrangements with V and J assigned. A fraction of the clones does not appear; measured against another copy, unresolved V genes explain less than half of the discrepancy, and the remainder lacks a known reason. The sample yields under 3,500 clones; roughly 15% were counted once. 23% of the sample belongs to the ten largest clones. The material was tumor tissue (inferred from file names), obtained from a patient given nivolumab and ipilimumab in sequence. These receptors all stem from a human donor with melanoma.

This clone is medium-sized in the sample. The CDR3 spells CASSFLGAQETQYF. The CDR3 DNA reads as TGTGCCAGCAGCTTCTTGGGGGCCCAAGAGACCCAGTACTTC. This sequence joins TRBV11-3 and TRBJ2-5; D might be TRBD1 (6 bases). Germline loops: CDR1 SGHNT, CDR2 YENEEA. V lost 3 bases, J lost 1 base, and 9 bases lay in between. The CDR3 runs 14 residues.

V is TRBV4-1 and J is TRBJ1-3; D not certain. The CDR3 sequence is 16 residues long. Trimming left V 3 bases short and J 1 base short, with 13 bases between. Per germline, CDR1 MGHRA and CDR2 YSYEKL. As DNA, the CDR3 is TGCGCCAGCAGCCAGAAAGGGTCTTCTTCTGGAAACACCATATATTTT. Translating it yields CASSQKGSSSGNTIYF.

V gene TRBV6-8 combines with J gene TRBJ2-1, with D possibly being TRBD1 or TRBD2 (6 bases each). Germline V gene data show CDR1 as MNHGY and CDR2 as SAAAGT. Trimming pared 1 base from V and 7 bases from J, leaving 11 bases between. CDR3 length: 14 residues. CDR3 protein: CASSYYGGRNEQFF. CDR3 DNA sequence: TGTGCCAGCAGTTACTATGGGGGGCGGAATGAGCAGTTCTTC.

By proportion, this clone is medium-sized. The CDR3: CASINGGAPYEQYF. CDR3 coding DNA: TGTGCCAGCATTAACGGGGGGGCCCCCTACGAGCAGTACTTC. The chain couples TRBV6-8 to TRBJ2-7, with 8 bases identical to TRBD2. CDR1 and CDR2 from the germline V gene are MNHGY and SAAAGT. The CDR3 contains 14 residues. The junction had 7 bases not matched to a gene; V was cut back by 7 bases and J by 2 bases.

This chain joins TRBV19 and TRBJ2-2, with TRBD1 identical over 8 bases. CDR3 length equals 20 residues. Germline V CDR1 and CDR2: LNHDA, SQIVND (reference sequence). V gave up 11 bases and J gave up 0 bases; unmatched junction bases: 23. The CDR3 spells CASKPPTHGQGASNTGELFF. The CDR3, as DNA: TGTGCCTCCAAACCCCCAACTCACGGACAGGGAGCCTCGAACACCGGGGAGCTGTTTTTT.

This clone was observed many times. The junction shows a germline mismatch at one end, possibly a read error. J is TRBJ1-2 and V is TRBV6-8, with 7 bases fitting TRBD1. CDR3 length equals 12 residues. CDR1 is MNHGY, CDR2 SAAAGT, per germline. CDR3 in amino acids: CAISGDSWGYTF. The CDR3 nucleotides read TGTGCCATCAGTGGGGACAGTTGGGGCTACACCTTC.

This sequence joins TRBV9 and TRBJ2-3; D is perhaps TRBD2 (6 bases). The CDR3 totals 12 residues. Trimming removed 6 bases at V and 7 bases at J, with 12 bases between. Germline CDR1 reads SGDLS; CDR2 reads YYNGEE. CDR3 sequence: CASTTGLYTQYF. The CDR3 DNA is TGTGCCAGCACCACGGGACTTTATACGCAGTATTTT.

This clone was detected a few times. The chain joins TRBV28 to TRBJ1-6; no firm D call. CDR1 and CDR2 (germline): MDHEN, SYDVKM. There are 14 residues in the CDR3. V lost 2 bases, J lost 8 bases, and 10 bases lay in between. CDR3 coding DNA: TGTGCCAGCAGTTTAGGTCCCGAGGATTCACCCCTCCACTTT. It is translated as CASSLGPEDSPLHF.

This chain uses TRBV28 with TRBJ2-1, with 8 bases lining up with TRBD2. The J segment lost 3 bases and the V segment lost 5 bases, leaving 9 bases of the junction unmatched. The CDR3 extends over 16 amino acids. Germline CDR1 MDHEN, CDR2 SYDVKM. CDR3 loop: CASSREGSGVYNEQFF. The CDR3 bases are TGTGCCAGCAGTAGGGAGGGTAGCGGGGTCTACAATGAGCAGTTCTTC.

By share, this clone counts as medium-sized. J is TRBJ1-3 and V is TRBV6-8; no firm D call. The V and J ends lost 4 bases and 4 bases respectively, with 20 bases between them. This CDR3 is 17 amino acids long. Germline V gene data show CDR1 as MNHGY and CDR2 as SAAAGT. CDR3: CASSFAPVGLRGNTIYF. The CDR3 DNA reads TGTGCCAGCAGTTTTGCCCCCGTGGGTCTACGAGGAAACACCATATATTTT.

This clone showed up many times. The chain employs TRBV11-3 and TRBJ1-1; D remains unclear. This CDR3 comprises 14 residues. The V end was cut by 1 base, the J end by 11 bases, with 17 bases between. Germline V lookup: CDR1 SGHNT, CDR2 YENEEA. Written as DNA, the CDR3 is TGTGCCAGCAGCTTAGGGGTTCGCGGCTTAGGGGCTTTCTTT. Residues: CASSLGVRGLGAFF.

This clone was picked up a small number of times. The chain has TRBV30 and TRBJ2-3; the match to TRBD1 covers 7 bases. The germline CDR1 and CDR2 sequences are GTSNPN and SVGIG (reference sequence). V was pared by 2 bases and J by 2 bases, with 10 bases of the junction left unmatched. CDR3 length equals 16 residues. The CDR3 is CAWSQSRGPNTDTQYF. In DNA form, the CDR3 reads TGTGCCTGGAGTCAGTCAAGGGGGCCCAACACAGATACGCAGTATTTT.

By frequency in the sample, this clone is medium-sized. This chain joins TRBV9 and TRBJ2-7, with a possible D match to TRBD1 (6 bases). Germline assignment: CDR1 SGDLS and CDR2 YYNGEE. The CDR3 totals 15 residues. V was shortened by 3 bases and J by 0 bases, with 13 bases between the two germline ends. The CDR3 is CASSAGGTSSYEQYF. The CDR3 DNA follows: TGTGCCAGCAGCGCCGGTGGGACAAGCTCCTACGAGCAGTACTTC.

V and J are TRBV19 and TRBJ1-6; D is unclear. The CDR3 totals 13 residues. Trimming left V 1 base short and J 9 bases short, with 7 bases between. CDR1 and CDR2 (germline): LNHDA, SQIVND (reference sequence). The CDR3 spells CASSIGGASPLHF. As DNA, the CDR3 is TGTGCCAGTAGTATAGGGGGAGCTTCACCCCTCCACTTT.